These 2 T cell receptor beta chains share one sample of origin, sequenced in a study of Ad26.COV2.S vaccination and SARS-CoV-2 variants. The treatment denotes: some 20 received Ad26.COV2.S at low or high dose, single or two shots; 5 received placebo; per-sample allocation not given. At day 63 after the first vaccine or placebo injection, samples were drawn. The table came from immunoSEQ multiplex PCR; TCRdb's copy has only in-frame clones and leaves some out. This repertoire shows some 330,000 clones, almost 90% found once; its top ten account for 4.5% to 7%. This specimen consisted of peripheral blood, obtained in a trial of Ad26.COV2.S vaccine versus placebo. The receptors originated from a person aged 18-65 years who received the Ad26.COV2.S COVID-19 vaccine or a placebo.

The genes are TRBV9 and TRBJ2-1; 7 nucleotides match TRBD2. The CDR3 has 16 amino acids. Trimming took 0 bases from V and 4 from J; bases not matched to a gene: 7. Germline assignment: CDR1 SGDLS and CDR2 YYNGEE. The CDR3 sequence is CASSVVERGGYNEQFF. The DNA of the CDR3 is TGTGCCAGCAGCGTAGTGGAGCGGGGCGGATACAATGAGCAGTTCTTC.

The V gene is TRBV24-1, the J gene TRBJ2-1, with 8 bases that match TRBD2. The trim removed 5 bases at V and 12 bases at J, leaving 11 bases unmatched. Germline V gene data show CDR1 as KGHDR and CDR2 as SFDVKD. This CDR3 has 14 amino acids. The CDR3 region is CATSGAGDLRGQFF. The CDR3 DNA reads TGTGCCACCAGTGGAGCGGGAGACCTCAGAGGGCAGTTCTTC.